These 22 T cell receptor beta chains were all obtained from the same sample, sequenced in a study of OX40 agonist ivuxolimab in advanced cancers. The assay was immunoSEQ multiplex PCR, and TCRdb's table has in-frame clones only and misses some. The sample lists about 64,000 clones; less than 95% were seen once. The sequencing used CD4+ or CD8+ T cells sorted from blood, collected in a trial of the OX40 agonist ivuxolimab. These receptors were collected from an adult with an advanced solid tumor such as melanoma, head and neck, liver or kidney cancer.

The rearrangement joins TRBV6-5 to TRBJ2-7, with D possibly TRBD1 on 5 matching bases. The CDR3 runs 15 residues. Germline CDR1 reads MNHEY; CDR2 reads SVGAGI. Trimming removed 0 bases from V and 0 bases from J, with 9 bases in between. CDR3 coding DNA: TGTGCCAGCAGTTACTCGCCAGGGCCCTCCTACGAGCAGTACTTC. Encoded protein: CASSYSPGPSYEQYF.

The chain couples TRBV7-2 to TRBJ2-3; 10 bases fit TRBD2. The ends lost 1 base at V and 5 bases at J; junction bases unmatched: 6. The CDR3 covers 16 residues. Looked up from germline, CDR1 is SGHTA and CDR2 is FQGNSA. Here the CDR3 reads CASSLVVAGGLDTQYF. In DNA form, the CDR3 reads TGTGCCAGCAGCTTAGTTGTAGCGGGAGGATTAGATACGCAGTATTTT.

The V call is TRBV7-9, the J call TRBJ2-1; perhaps TRBD2 as D (5 bases). The CDR3 extends over 13 amino acids. The V and J ends lost 5 bases and 7 bases respectively, with 12 bases between them. Germline V gives CDR1 SEHNR, CDR2 FQNEAQ (reference sequence). The CDR3 reads CASSSPSINEQFF. In DNA form, the CDR3 reads TGTGCCAGCAGCAGCCCTAGCATAAATGAGCAGTTCTTC.

This chain connects TRBV28 to TRBJ1-4, with D tentatively TRBD1 (6 bases). Germline V lookup: CDR1 MDHEN, CDR2 SYDVKM. The V and J ends lost 5 bases and 1 base respectively, with 17 bases between them. The CDR3 length is 17 residues. In nucleotides, the CDR3 is TGTGCCAGCAGTAGCGCAGGGGCAGGCCTAACTAATGAAAAACTGTTTTTT. Translating gives CASSSAGAGLTNEKLFF.

The V call is TRBV19, the J call TRBJ1-5; possible D gene TRBD1, 6 bases. Germline V CDR1 and CDR2: LNHDA, SQIVND (reference sequence). V gave up 3 bases and J gave up 5 bases, with 11 bases separating them. The length of the CDR3 is 14 residues. The CDR3 is CASSIGQGYQPQHF. The CDR3 coding sequence is TGTGCCAGTAGTATTGGGCAGGGGTATCAGCCCCAGCATTTT.

The gene calls are TRBV5-1 and TRBJ2-1, with 12 bases that match TRBD2. Losses at the gene ends were 1 base for V and 3 bases for J; bases not matched to a gene: 14. The CDR3 has 20 residues. The germline gives CDR1 SGHRS, CDR2 YFSETQ. CDR3 sequence: CASSLLGISSGRDDYNEQFF. Written as DNA, the CDR3 is TGCGCCAGCAGCTTGTTGGGGATTTCTAGCGGGAGGGATGACTACAATGAGCAGTTCTTC. Full variable domain (outside the CDR3, taken from reference TRBV5-1 and TRBJ2-1): KAGVTQTPRYLIKTRGQQVTLSCSPISGHRSVSWYQQTPGQGLQFLFEYFSETQRNKGNFPGRFSGRQFSNSRSEMNVSTLELGDSALYLCASSLLGISSGRDDYNEQFFGPGTRLTVL.

The chain has TRBV7-2 and TRBJ2-7; perhaps TRBD2 as D (6 bases). This CDR3 is built from 14 residues. Per germline, CDR1 SGHTA and CDR2 FQGNSA. V lost 7 bases and J 2 bases, leaving 15 bases between the germline ends. Written as DNA, the CDR3 is TGTGCCAGCAACTCGGGACTCGAAACCTACGAGCAGTACTTC. This gives the protein CASNSGLETYEQYF.

The chain uses TRBV6-6 and TRBJ1-6; TRBD1 is a possible D gene (6 bases). CDR1 is MNHNY, CDR2 SVGAGI, per germline (reference sequence). The length of the CDR3 is 15 residues. V was clipped by 0 bases and J by 8 bases, with 11 bases between them. For the CDR3, the DNA is TGTGCCAGCAGTTACTCGCAGGGGAGAGATTCACCCCTCCACTTT. As protein: CASSYSQGRDSPLHF.

The rearrangement uses TRBV12-2 and TRBJ2-7. TRBV12-2 is a listed pseudogene. The length of the CDR3 is 16 residues. The CDR3 sequence: CASRLDFINRSYEQYF. The CDR3 coding sequence is TGTGCAAGTCGCTTAGATTTCATTAACCGCTCCTACGAGCAGTACTTC.

The chain uses TRBV18 and TRBJ1-1, with unresolved D. Germline CDR1 is KGHSH and CDR2 is LQKENI. Trimming removed 1 base at V and 6 bases at J, with 9 bases between. The CDR3 length is 13 residues. The CDR3 DNA follows: TGTGCCAGCTCACCACAGGGCGGCGCTGAAGCTTTCTTT. Protein: CASSPQGGAEAFF.

The count of this clone is one. The chain links TRBV11-2 to TRBJ2-5; no firm D call. CDR3 length: 13 amino acids. Between the trimmed V and J ends, which lost 1 base and 4 bases, there was a span of 7 bases. From germline, CDR1 is SGHAT and CDR2 FQNNGV. Here the CDR3 DNA reads TGTGCCAGCAGCTTAGTACCGAGAGAGACCCAGTACTTC. This sequence encodes CASSLVPRETQYF. The whole variable domain, remainder taken from reference TRBV11-2 and TRBJ2-5, is EAGVAQSPRYKIIEKRQSVAFWCNPISGHATLYWYQQILGQGPKLLIQFQNNGVVDDSQLPKDRFSAERLKGVDSTLKIQPAKLEDSAVYLCASSLVPRETQYFGPGTRLLVL.

The gene calls are TRBV5-6 and TRBJ2-7; 7 bases fit TRBD1. With 4 bases clipped from V and 6 bases from J, the junction kept 13 bases outside the gene matches. Germline V gene lookup returns CDR1 SGHDT and CDR2 YYEEEE. The CDR3 has 15 amino acids. This chain's CDR3 is CASSPGQVLRGEQYF. In DNA form, the CDR3 reads TGTGCCAGCAGCCCAGGACAGGTTCTCCGGGGCGAGCAGTACTTC.

The J gene is TRBJ2-5, the V gene TRBV4-1; 7 nucleotides match TRBD1. V lost 5 bases and J lost 6; bases outside the gene matches: 9. This CDR3 has 14 residues. The V gene's germline CDR1 is MGHRA and CDR2 YSYEKL. This CDR3 is CASSWEQGMKTQYF. The DNA for the CDR3 is TGCGCCAGCAGCTGGGAACAGGGGATGAAGACCCAGTACTTC.

This rearrangement joins TRBV9 to TRBJ2-3, with TRBD1 as a possible D gene (5 bases). This CDR3 has 15 residues. Germline V gene lookup returns CDR1 SGDLS and CDR2 YYNGEE. V was trimmed by 0 bases and J by 1 base, leaving 9 bases between them. This chain's CDR3 is CASSVGGFRTDTQYF. CDR3 DNA: TGTGCCAGCAGCGTAGGGGGCTTCCGCACAGATACGCAGTATTTT.

The V and J genes are TRBV19 and TRBJ2-2; weak D call: TRBD1 (6 bases). The CDR3 has 15 amino acids. Germline assignment: CDR1 LNHDA and CDR2 SQIVND (reference sequence). Trimming stripped 4 bases from V and 5 bases from J, with 14 bases between. CDR3 in amino acids: CASSTQGLGTGELFF. The CDR3 DNA reads as TGTGCCAGTAGTACCCAGGGGCTCGGGACCGGGGAGCTGTTTTTT.

The gene calls are TRBV5-1 and TRBJ2-2; D is perhaps TRBD2 (6 bases). Trimming cost V 3 bases and J 2 bases, with 11 bases left between them. CDR3 size: 15 residues. The germline V gene has CDR1 SGHRS and CDR2 YFSETQ. In DNA, the CDR3 is TGCGCCAGCAGCTCGGGACTCCATAACACCGGGGAGCTGTTTTTT. Its protein product is CASSSGLHNTGELFF.

This clone was detected once. V gene TRBV7-2 combines with J gene TRBJ2-3; 8 nucleotides line up with TRBD2. Germline loops: CDR1 SGHTA, CDR2 FQGNSA. The CDR3 is 14 amino acids. The CDR3 DNA is TGTGGAACCCAACATTCTAGCGGGACAGATACGCAGTATTTT. The encoded protein is CGTQHSSGTDTQYF.

V usage is TRBV11-3 and J usage is TRBJ2-7; weak D call: TRBD2 (6 bases). V was clipped by 1 base and J by 1 base, with 14 bases between them. Germline-derived CDR1 and CDR2 are SGHNT and YENEEA. This CDR3 has 16 residues. For the CDR3, the DNA is TGTGCCAGCAGCTTAGTCGCAGGACTACGTTCCTACGAGCAGTACTTC. Amino acid sequence: CASSLVAGLRSYEQYF.

The chain recombines TRBV11-2 with TRBJ2-6; D remains unclear. This CDR3 region has 14 residues. V was clipped by 1 base and J by 7 bases, with 8 bases between them. Germline values: CDR1 SGHAT, CDR2 FQNNGV. CDR3 amino acids: CASSLGQLANVLTF. The DNA of the CDR3 is TGTGCCAGCAGCTTAGGGCAGTTAGCCAACGTCCTGACTTTC.

The rearrangement uses TRBV7-8 and TRBJ2-4; 7 nucleotides line up with TRBD2. Germline CDR1 SGHVS, CDR2 FQNEAQ. V lost 5 bases to trimming and J lost 13 bases; unmatched junction nucleotides: 20. The CDR3 runs 16 residues. The CDR3 reads CASSPYELAGELGQYF. CDR3 DNA: TGTGCCAGCAGCCCATACGAGCTTGCGGGAGAGCTAGGGCAGTACTTC. Full variable domain (missing parts from reference TRBV7-8 and TRBJ2-4): GAGVSQSPRYKVAKRGQDVALRCDPISGHVSLFWYQQALGQGPEFLTYFQNEAQLDKSGLPSDRFFAERPEGSVSTLKIQRTQQEDSAVYLCASSPYELAGELGQYFGAGTRLSVL.

This chain links TRBV7-8 with TRBJ1-3, with 9 positions matching TRBD1. The junction had 8 bases not matched to a gene; V was cut back by 5 bases and J by 3 bases. Germline values: CDR1 SGHVS, CDR2 FQNEAQ. The CDR3 has 16 residues. CDR3 nucleotides: TGTGCCAGCAGCACCGGACAGGGGAGTGGTGGAAACACCATATATTTT. Translation: CASSTGQGSGGNTIYF.

This chain joins TRBV9 and TRBJ2-1; D possibly matches TRBD1 or TRBD2 (6 bases each). The germline CDR1 and CDR2 sequences are SGDLS and YYNGEE. Between the trimmed V and J ends, which lost 4 bases and 8 bases, there was a span of 22 bases. This CDR3 has 16 residues. In nucleotides, the CDR3 is TGTGCCAGCAGCTCAGGGGTGGGAGCGGGTGTCGATGAGCAGTTCTTC. It encodes CASSSGVGAGVDEQFF.